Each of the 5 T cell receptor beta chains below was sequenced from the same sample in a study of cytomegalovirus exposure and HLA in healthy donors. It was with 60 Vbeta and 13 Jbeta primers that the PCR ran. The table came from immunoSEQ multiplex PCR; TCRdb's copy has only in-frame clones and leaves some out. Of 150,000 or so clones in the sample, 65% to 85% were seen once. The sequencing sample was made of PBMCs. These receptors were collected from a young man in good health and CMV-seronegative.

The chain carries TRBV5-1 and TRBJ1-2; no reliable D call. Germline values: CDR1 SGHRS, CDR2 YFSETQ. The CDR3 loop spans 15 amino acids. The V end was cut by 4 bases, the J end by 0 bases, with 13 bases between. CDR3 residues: CASSQGGPANYGYTF. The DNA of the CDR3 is TGCGCCAGCAGCCAAGGAGGTCCCGCTAACTATGGCTACACCTTC.

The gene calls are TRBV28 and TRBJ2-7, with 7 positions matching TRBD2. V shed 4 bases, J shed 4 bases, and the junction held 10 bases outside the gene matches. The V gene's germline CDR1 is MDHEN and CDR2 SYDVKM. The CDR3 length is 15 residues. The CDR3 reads CASSSSAGRRYEQYF. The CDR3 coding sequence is TGTGCCAGCAGTTCCTCGGCCGGGAGGAGGTACGAGCAGTACTTC.

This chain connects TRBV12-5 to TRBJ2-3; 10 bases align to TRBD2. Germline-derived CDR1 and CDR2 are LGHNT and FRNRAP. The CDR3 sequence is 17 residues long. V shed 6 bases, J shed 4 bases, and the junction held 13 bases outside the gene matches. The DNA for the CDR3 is TGTGCTAGTGGCAAGACTGAGACTAGCGGGTCAGCAGATACGCAGTATTTT. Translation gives CASGKTETSGSADTQYF.

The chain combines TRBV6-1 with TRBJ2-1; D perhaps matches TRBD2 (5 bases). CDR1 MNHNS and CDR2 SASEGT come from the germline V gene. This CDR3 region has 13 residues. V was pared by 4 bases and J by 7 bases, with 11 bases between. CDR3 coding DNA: TGTGCCAGCAGTGTATCGGGAATGAATGAGCAGTTCTTC. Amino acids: CASSVSGMNEQFF.

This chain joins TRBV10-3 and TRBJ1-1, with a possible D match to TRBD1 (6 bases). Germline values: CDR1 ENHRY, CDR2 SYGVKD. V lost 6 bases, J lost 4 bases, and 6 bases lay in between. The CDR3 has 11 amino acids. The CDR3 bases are TGTGCCATCAGACAGGGCACTGAAGCTTTCTTT. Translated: CAIRQGTEAFF.